Described below is a single TCR beta chain sequence and its context. This CDR3 spans 13 amino acids. Germline CDR1 reads SGHDN; CDR2 reads FVKESK. The V segment lost 4 bases and the J segment 4 bases; nucleotides outside the gene matches: 2. Produced via immunoSEQ multiplex PCR; TCRdb's table is partial and in-frame only. The sample comprises 130,000 or so clones, 90% of which are singletons, and about 2.5% rests with the top ten. These data come from a study of control samples from healthy donors and cancer patients. Material for sequencing was blood. The origin of this receptor is a man between 40 and 49 years old in good health. The J gene is TRBJ1-2, the V gene TRBV14; 8 bases agree with TRBD1. The CDR3 is CASSLDRVYGYTF. CDR3 nucleotides: TGTGCCAGCAGCCTGGACAGGGTCTATGGCTACACCTTC.